This T cell receptor (beta chain) stems from a study of OX40 agonist ivuxolimab in advanced cancers. Looking at the study overall: Ivuxolimab was administered intravenously to patients at 0.01 to 10 mg/kg every 2 weeks. Partial responses were seen in three patients, one with hepatocellular carcinoma and two with cutaneous melanoma.

Germline V gives CDR1 SEHNR, CDR2 FQNEAQ (reference sequence). V was pared by 4 bases and J by 0 bases, with 13 bases between. There are 16 residues in the CDR3. Using immunoSEQ multiplex PCR, the repertoire was profiled, and TCRdb retains in-frame clones only, with some absent. Seen here are about 96,000 clones, 90% observed once, and the top ten hold around 1.6%. This TCR was recovered from an adult with an advanced solid tumor such as melanoma, head and neck, liver or kidney cancer. This chain connects TRBV7-9 to TRBJ1-5; D gene uncertain. The sequencing used CD4+ or CD8+ T cells sorted from blood, collected in a trial of the OX40 agonist ivuxolimab. The CDR3 loop reads CASSSGLGSSNQPQHF. CDR3 DNA: TGTGCCAGCAGCTCCGGGTTAGGCAGTAGCAATCAGCCCCAGCATTTT. Based on the CDR3 plus reference TRBV7-9 and TRBJ1-5, the full variable domain is DTGVSQNPRHKITKRGQNVTFRCDPISEHNRLYWYRQTLGQGPEFLTYFQNEAQLEKSRLLSDRFSAERPKGSFSTLEIQRTEQGDSAMYLCASSSGLGSSNQPQHFGDGTRLSIL.